Shown below are 28 T cell receptor beta chains from a single sample sequenced in a study of T cells after somatic rescue of genetic block. The method was immunoSEQ multiplex PCR; TCRdb's version includes in-frame clones alone and lacks a portion of them. The sample includes fewer than 150,000 clones, about 90% of them seen just once. The sample taken for sequencing was peripheral blood mononuclear cells (PBMCs). The receptor set was obtained from a woman between 18 and 29 years old.

Only one count was recorded for this clone. The V and J genes are TRBV4-3 and TRBJ2-2; no firm D call. CDR3 length equals 15 residues. Germline CDR1 LGHNA, CDR2 YSLEER. With 2 bases removed from V and 2 bases from J, the gap between germline ends came to 9 bases. The CDR3 nucleotides are TGCGCCAGCAGCCAATTTGAGACAAACACCGGGGAGCTGTTTTTT. This encodes CASSQFETNTGELFF.

The genes are TRBV18 and TRBJ2-7; 11 bases map to TRBD1. The V segment lost 1 base and the J segment 4 bases; nucleotides outside the gene matches: 3. The V gene's germline CDR1 is KGHSH and CDR2 LQKENI. CDR3 length: 15 amino acids. The CDR3 is CASSPRDRGDYEQYF. The CDR3 bases are TGTGCCAGCTCACCACGGGACAGGGGGGATTACGAGCAGTACTTC.

V gene TRBV6-1 combines with J gene TRBJ2-3, with 12 bases lining up with TRBD2. Germline V CDR1 and CDR2: MNHNS, SASEGT. This CDR3 has 15 residues. Trimming took 8 bases from V and 3 from J; bases not matched to a gene: 6. CDR3 sequence: CASHLTSGGTDTQYF. DNA of the CDR3: TGTGCCAGCCATTTAACTAGCGGGGGGACAGATACGCAGTATTTT.

The V gene is TRBV7-8, the J gene TRBJ2-5, with D unclear. CDR1 and CDR2 from the germline V gene are SGHVS and FQNEAQ. V lost 1 base to trimming and J lost 0 bases, with 12 bases between them. This CDR3 has 16 amino acids. The DNA of the CDR3 is TGTGCCAGCAGCTTAGTCGGGCTGCCGAACCAAGAGACCCAGTACTTC. Its translation is CASSLVGLPNQETQYF.

This rearrangement joins TRBV9 to TRBJ1-3; a weak D match, TRBD1 (5 bases). Germline values: CDR1 SGDLS, CDR2 YYNGEE. Trimming shortened V by 0 bases and J by 1 base, and 11 bases separated the two germline ends. This CDR3 comprises 16 residues. The CDR3 region has the DNA TGTGCCAGCAGCGTAGGGGGACGTATTTCTGGAAACACCATATATTTT. This sequence encodes CASSVGGRISGNTIYF.

CDR3 in DNA: TGCGCCAGCAGCCTAGAAGACCGAAGTACTGAAGCTTTCTTT. This codes for CASSLEDRSTEAFF. The chain carries TRBV4-3 and TRBJ1-1; no reliable D call. Per germline, CDR1 LGHNA and CDR2 YSLEER. This CDR3 is 14 amino acids long. V was clipped by 4 bases and J by 5 bases, with 14 bases between them.

The chain recombines TRBV5-4 with TRBJ2-3, with 12 positions matching TRBD2. V was clipped by 4 bases and J by 7 bases; unmatched bases: 7. The germline gives CDR1 SGHNT, CDR2 YYREEE (reference sequence). The CDR3 loop spans 15 amino acids. CDR3 protein: CASSPSGGAGYTQYF. The CDR3 DNA reads TGTGCCAGCAGCCCTAGCGGGGGGGCCGGATATACGCAGTATTTT.

This clone was seen once. This chain uses TRBV7-8 with TRBJ2-7, with 11 bases matching TRBD2. CDR1 SGHVS and CDR2 FQNEAQ come from the germline V gene. Trimming removed 3 bases from V and 0 bases from J; junction bases left unmatched: 7. This CDR3 has 17 amino acids. CDR3 sequence: CASSLSASGGSSYEQYF. The CDR3 DNA reads as TGTGCCAGCAGCTTGTCCGCTAGCGGGGGGTCCTCCTACGAGCAGTACTTC.

V gene TRBV9 combines with J gene TRBJ1-1; D unclear. Trimming stripped 0 bases from V and 3 bases from J, with 6 bases between. This CDR3 has 13 residues. Germline CDR1 and CDR2: SGDLS and YYNGEE. CDR3 amino acids: CASSVAMDTEAFF. In DNA form, the CDR3 reads TGTGCCAGCAGCGTAGCAATGGACACTGAAGCTTTCTTT.

V gene TRBV4-3 combines with J gene TRBJ1-3; D is ambiguous. The V gene's germline CDR1 is LGHNA and CDR2 YSLEER. The CDR3 is 15 residues long. Trimming took off 3 bases at V and 0 bases at J, with 9 bases between the two ends. The CDR3 DNA reads as TGCGCCAGCAGCCAGGGCCAGAGCTCTGGAAACACCATATATTTT. Translating gives CASSQGQSSGNTIYF.

V gene TRBV19 combines with J gene TRBJ1-1; D unresolved. The germline V gene has CDR1 LNHDA and CDR2 SQIVND (reference sequence). The ends were cut back, 3 bases at V and 4 bases at J, with 9 bases in the middle. This CDR3 is 13 amino acids long. The CDR3 DNA follows: TGTGCCAGTAGTATTTGGGAGTCCACTGAAGCTTTCTTT. Its translation is CASSIWESTEAFF.

The J gene is TRBJ1-5, the V gene TRBV30; D gene uncertain. Germline V lookup: CDR1 GTSNPN, CDR2 SVGIG (reference sequence). Trimming stripped 1 base from V and 5 bases from J, with 12 bases between. The CDR3 is made up of 14 amino acids. CDR3 sequence (DNA): TGTGCCTGGAGTGGGGAGGCAATTGATCAGCCCCAGCATTTT. It is translated as CAWSGEAIDQPQHF.

J is TRBJ1-1 and V is TRBV10-3; possible D gene TRBD1, 5 bases. The germline CDR1 and CDR2 sequences are ENHRY and SYGVKD. The V and J ends lost 8 bases and 0 bases respectively, with 7 bases between them. This CDR3 has 12 residues. This CDR3 is CAIRGLNTEAFF. The CDR3 DNA reads as TGTGCCATCCGGGGCCTGAACACTGAAGCTTTCTTT.

This rearrangement joins TRBV19 to TRBJ1-6, with 10 bases aligning to TRBD1. V shed 6 bases, J shed 8 bases, and the junction held 4 bases outside the gene matches. CDR3 length: 14 amino acids. CDR1 and CDR2 (germline): LNHDA, SQIVND (reference sequence). This CDR3 reads CASSGTGAYSPLHF. The CDR3, as DNA: TGTGCCAGTAGCGGGACAGGGGCCTATTCACCCCTCCACTTT. Using reference TRBV19 and TRBJ1-6 for the parts outside the CDR3, the full variable domain is DGGITQSPKYLFRKEGQNVTLSCEQNLNHDAMYWYRQDPGQGLRLIYYSQIVNDFQKGDIAEGYSVSREKKESFPLTVTSAQKNPTAFYLCASSGTGAYSPLHFGNGTRLTVT.

The chain joins TRBV5-1 to TRBJ2-2, with 7 bases aligning to TRBD1. Losses at the gene ends were 4 bases for V and 2 bases for J; bases not matched to a gene: 8. The germline CDR1 and CDR2 sequences are SGHRS and YFSETQ. The CDR3 is 16 amino acids. The chain's CDR3 is CASSPRRDSNTGELFF. The CDR3 bases are TGCGCCAGCAGCCCGCGCCGGGACAGCAACACCGGGGAGCTGTTTTTT.

The chain combines TRBV14 with TRBJ2-5; 8 bases line up with TRBD2. V lost 3 bases and J lost 1; bases outside the gene matches: 4. CDR3 length: 15 amino acids. CDR1 SGHDN and CDR2 FVKESK come from the germline V gene. CDR3 coding DNA: TGTGCCAGCAGCCAGTGGGGGACTAGCCAAGAGACCCAGTACTTC. It yields the protein CASSQWGTSQETQYF.

This CDR3 is CASSLQGNKGEKLFF. The CDR3 DNA sequence: TGTGCCAGCAGCTTGCAGGGGAACAAGGGTGAAAAACTGTTTTTT. The V gene is TRBV5-6, the J gene TRBJ1-4; the D gene is possibly TRBD1 (6 bases). This CDR3 has 15 amino acids. V was clipped by 1 base and J by 7 bases, with 14 bases between them. Germline values: CDR1 SGHDT, CDR2 YYEEEE.

The chain uses TRBV27 and TRBJ2-7; TRBD2 aligns across 8 bases. Germline values: CDR1 MNHEY, CDR2 SMNVEV (reference sequence). The CDR3 length is 15 residues. V was pared by 3 bases and J by 4 bases, with 8 bases of the junction left unmatched. The CDR3 is CASSLGAGGGYEQYF. The CDR3 DNA sequence: TGTGCCAGCAGTTTGGGCGCGGGGGGCGGTTACGAGCAGTACTTC.

Comments on this clone: It is unclear where the CDR3 begins or ends on the DNA, so no DNA is shown, and the CDR3 is as TCRdb lists it. The chain recombines TRBV11-2 with TRBJ2-1; the table assigns TRBD2, which was not confirmed against the DNA. CDR1 SGHAT and CDR2 FQNNGV come from the germline V gene. The CDR3 is 12 residues long, counting both termini. CDR3: CASSRLSWEQFF.

This clone was recorded a few times. This chain links TRBV5-1 with TRBJ2-3, with TRBD2 matching 15 bases. The CDR3 runs 16 residues. Looked up from germline, CDR1 is SGHRS and CDR2 is YFSETQ. The V and J ends lost 4 bases and 6 bases, in that order; junction bases with no gene match: 6. The CDR3 reads CASSTGLAGGLDTQYF. DNA for the CDR3: TGCGCCAGCAGCACAGGACTAGCGGGGGGGCTTGATACGCAGTATTTT.

The chain recombines TRBV7-2 with TRBJ2-5, with 8 nucleotides matching TRBD1. CDR1 is SGHTA, CDR2 FQGNSA, per germline. Trimming removed 5 bases from V and 5 bases from J; junction bases left unmatched: 4. The CDR3 is 13 amino acids. The CDR3 reads CASSRQGLETQYF. The CDR3 nucleotides read TGTGCCAGCAGCCGACAGGGGCTGGAGACCCAGTACTTC.

The J gene is TRBJ1-4, the V gene TRBV7-2; D remains ambiguous. Germline assignment: CDR1 SGHTA and CDR2 FQGNSA. This CDR3 comprises 14 residues. Trimming pared 1 base from V and 8 bases from J, leaving 11 bases between. The CDR3 DNA is TGTGCCAGCAGCTTAGGCGGGGTAGGGGAAAAACTGTTTTTT. Protein: CASSLGGVGEKLFF.

The V and J genes are TRBV27 and TRBJ2-1; D not resolved. This CDR3 contains 13 residues. CDR1 MNHEY and CDR2 SMNVEV come from the germline V gene (reference sequence). Trimming left V 3 bases short and J 10 bases short, with 13 bases between. The CDR3 DNA reads TGTGCCAGCAGTTTGCACAGTTATTGGGAGCAGTTCTTC. As protein: CASSLHSYWEQFF.

Here the CDR3 reads CASSPEGGELFF. CDR3 coding DNA: TGTGCCAGCAGCCCGGAGGGCGGGGAGCTGTTTTTT. V usage is TRBV7-7 and J usage is TRBJ2-2, with TRBD2 as a possible D gene (6 bases). Germline CDR1 reads SSHAT; CDR2 reads FNYEAQ (reference sequence). This CDR3 region has 12 residues. V shed 5 bases and J shed 7 bases, with 8 bases lying between them.

This clone was seen more than once but under ten times. The chain couples TRBV7-6 to TRBJ1-6, with D perhaps TRBD1 (5 bases). This CDR3 contains 16 residues. V shed 1 base and J shed 5 bases, with 12 bases lying between them. Germline CDR1 SGHVS, CDR2 FNYEAQ. The CDR3 here is CASSLDGQGNNSPLHF. The CDR3 DNA sequence: TGTGCCAGCAGCTTAGATGGGCAGGGCAATAATTCACCCCTCCACTTT. Using reference TRBV7-6 and TRBJ1-6 for the parts outside the CDR3, the full variable domain is GAGVSQSPRYKVTKRGQDVALRCDPISGHVSLYWYRQALGQGPEFLTYFNYEAQQDKSGLPNDRFSAERPEGSISTLTIQRTEQRDSAMYRCASSLDGQGNNSPLHFGNGTRLTVT.

The chain employs TRBV19 and TRBJ1-1, with TRBD1 matching 9 bases. This CDR3 has 14 residues. J gave up 4 bases and V 5 bases, and 5 bases lay outside the gene matches. CDR1 and CDR2 from the germline V gene are LNHDA and SQIVND (reference sequence). CDR3 in DNA: TGTGCCAGTAGTGCGACAGGGGGTGTCACTGAAGCTTTCTTT. Protein sequence: CASSATGGVTEAFF.

In its sample, this clone was seen once. The gene calls are TRBV7-6 and TRBJ2-7, with 8 bases that match TRBD1. This CDR3 contains 14 residues. CDR1 SGHVS and CDR2 FNYEAQ come from the germline V gene. V shed 4 bases, J shed 4 bases, and the junction held 6 bases outside the gene matches. CDR3 in amino acids: CASSSLGDRYEQYF. For the CDR3, the DNA is TGTGCCAGCAGCTCCCTGGGGGACAGGTACGAGCAGTACTTC.

This rearrangement joins TRBV4-3 to TRBJ2-3; D is possibly TRBD1 (6 bases). The V gene lost 0 bases and the J gene lost 0 bases, with 10 bases spanning the gap. This CDR3 is 16 amino acids long. CDR1 is LGHNA, CDR2 YSLEER, per germline. CDR3 amino acids: CASSQDRGGSTDTQYF. The CDR3 DNA is TGCGCCAGCAGCCAAGATCGAGGGGGTAGCACAGATACGCAGTATTTT.